The 8 T cell receptor beta chains in this list originate from one sample, sequenced in a study of shared clonotypes between healthy human individuals (dated by TCRdb to the early 2020s). The method behind the library was the immunoSEQ multiplex PCR assay. TCRdb took over this immuneACCESS table, retaining in-frame rearrangements with V and J assigned. Such tables are incomplete; in checked studies, under half of the missing clones stem from an unresolved V gene, and the remainder is unexplained. This sample is represented by 2 million to 2.5 million clones; approximately 94% of them were singletons. The ten largest make up 0.9% to 1.3% of the sample. CD8 naive samples were CD45RO-negative cells positively selected for CCR7, giving a CD45RA+CCR7+ population that excluded TemRA cells. Sequences were obtained from naive CD8+ T cells sorted from blood. The sample's cell subset or site label, decoded: CD45RA+CCR7+. Receptors originate from a man younger than 35 in good health.

This chain uses TRBV30 with TRBJ1-6; D unresolved. The CDR3 length is 13 residues. Germline lookup yields CDR1 GTSNPN and CDR2 SVGIG (reference sequence). Trimming shortened V by 4 bases and J by 7 bases, and 11 bases separated the two germline ends. CDR3 amino acids: CAWNGGLNSPLHF. The DNA for the CDR3 is TGTGCCTGGAATGGAGGGCTCAATTCACCCCTCCACTTT.

The chain combines TRBV7-9 with TRBJ2-1; D is uncertain. This CDR3 has 12 residues. The V end lost 5 bases, the J end lost 5 bases, and 7 bases lay between the germline ends. Per the germline V gene, CDR1 is SEHNR and CDR2 is FQNEAQ (reference sequence). The DNA for the CDR3 is TGTGCCAGCAGCAATCGGGACAATGAGCAGTTCTTC. It is translated as CASSNRDNEQFF.

The chain uses TRBV6-1 and TRBJ2-7, with 9 bases lining up with TRBD1. Germline V gene data show CDR1 as MNHNS and CDR2 as SASEGT. This CDR3 comprises 13 residues. J gave up 5 bases and V 10 bases, and 9 bases lay outside the gene matches. CDR3 residues: CANPSHRGHEQYF. The CDR3 coding sequence is TGTGCCAACCCATCCCACAGGGGGCACGAGCAGTACTTC.

The rearrangement uses TRBV4-3 and TRBJ1-4; no reliable D call. Germline lookup yields CDR1 LGHNA and CDR2 YSLEER. This CDR3 comprises 14 residues. The ends were cut back, 0 bases at V and 6 bases at J, with 8 bases in the middle. CDR3 loop: CASSQEAVYEKLFF. As DNA, the CDR3 is TGCGCCAGCAGCCAAGAAGCCGTCTATGAAAAACTGTTTTTT.

This clone has just one count. This chain links TRBV10-2 with TRBJ2-7; possibly TRBD1 for D (5 bases). Germline values: CDR1 WSHSY, CDR2 SAAADI. The CDR3 is 16 amino acids. V was cut by 0 bases and J by 3 bases, with 15 bases left in between. This CDR3 reads CASSESSEQVYYEQYF. CDR3 sequence (DNA): TGCGCCAGCAGTGAGTCGAGCGAACAGGTATACTACGAGCAGTACTTC.

This chain joins TRBV6-5 and TRBJ2-7; 12 positions agree with TRBD2. V was pared by 6 bases and J by 5 bases, with 5 bases of the junction left unmatched. The germline V gene has CDR1 MNHEY and CDR2 SVGAGI. This CDR3 spans 14 amino acids. The CDR3 bases are TGTGCCAGCAGCCTAGCGGGGGGGCGTCACGAGCAGTACTTC. It encodes CASSLAGGRHEQYF.

The chain couples TRBV12-2 to TRBJ1-3. TRBV12-2 is assigned pseudogene status. There are 14 residues in the CDR3. The CDR3 protein is CASRLQRSGNTIYF. In DNA, the CDR3 is TGTGCAAGTCGCCTACAACGATCCGGAAACACCATATATTTT.

With respect to this clone: Distinct nucleotide sequences in the sample also encode this CDR3. The J gene is TRBJ2-2, the V gene TRBV19, with 9 bases identical to TRBD1. CDR1 is LNHDA and CDR2 is SQIVND in the germline V gene (reference sequence). The CDR3 consists of 15 residues. With V trimmed by 8 bases and J by 4 bases, 8 bases remained unmatched. In DNA, the CDR3 is TGTGCCAGTTCCCGGGACAGGGAAGGCACCGGGGAGCTGTTTTTT. The encoded protein is CASSRDREGTGELFF.